The 26 T cell receptor beta chains given below trace back to one sample, sequenced in a study of blood T cell repertoires in COVID-19. The repertoire was sequenced with immunoSEQ multiplex PCR; TCRdb's copy has only in-frame clones and lacks some. The sample includes about 310,000 clones, 87% of them seen just once. The sequenced sample consisted of PBMCs or T cells enriched from blood (not recorded which). These TCRs come from a woman between 18 and 29 years old who had recovered from COVID-19.

The rearrangement links TRBV5-1 to TRBJ2-3, with 8 bases identical to TRBD1. The V segment lost 4 bases and the J segment 2 bases; nucleotides outside the gene matches: 6. This CDR3 is built from 15 residues. Looked up from germline, CDR1 is SGHRS and CDR2 is YFSETQ. In DNA, the CDR3 is TGCGCCAGCAGCACGACAGGGGATTACACAGATACGCAGTATTTT. It specifies CASSTTGDYTDTQYF.

The V and J genes are TRBV12-3 or TRBV12-4 and TRBJ2-2; D not resolved. There are 12 residues in the CDR3. Deletions cut 6 bases from V and 7 bases from J, with 9 bases between. For the CDR3, the DNA is TGTGCCAGCAGATCCGTAATCGGGGAGCTGTTTTTT. Its translation is CASRSVIGELFF.

CDR3 in DNA: TGTGCCAGCAGAATAGCGGGGGGAGAGGGGAATTCACCCCTCCACTTT. Translated: CASRIAGGEGNSPLHF. The chain recombines TRBV28 with TRBJ1-6; a possible D gene is TRBD1 (5 bases). The CDR3 is 16 amino acids. Per germline, CDR1 MDHEN and CDR2 SYDVKM. The V gene lost 6 bases and the J gene lost 7 bases, with 19 bases spanning the gap.

The chain combines TRBV18 with TRBJ2-1; D is perhaps TRBD1 (5 bases). Germline V gene sequence: CDR1 KGHSH, CDR2 LQKENI. The CDR3 is 15 amino acids. The V and J ends lost 1 base and 1 base respectively, with 8 bases between them. The CDR3 bases are TGTGCCAGCTCACCACAGGGGTCTTCCTACAATGAGCAGTTCTTC. Its translation: CASSPQGSSYNEQFF.

The J gene is TRBJ2-3, the V gene TRBV30; a possible D gene is TRBD2 (6 bases). Germline loops: CDR1 GTSNPN, CDR2 SVGIG (reference sequence). V was clipped by 4 bases and J by 1 base, with 12 bases between them. This CDR3 spans 14 amino acids. This CDR3 is CAWNGGVGTDTQYF. The CDR3 nucleotides are TGTGCCTGGAACGGCGGGGTAGGCACAGATACGCAGTATTTT. Full variable domain (outside the CDR3, taken from reference TRBV30 and TRBJ2-3): SQTIHQWPATLVQPVGSPLSLECTVEGTSNPNLYWYRQAAGRGLQLLFYSVGIGQISSEVPQNLSASRPQDRQFILSSKKLLLSDSGFYLCAWNGGVGTDTQYFGPGTRLTVL.

CDR3 sequence (DNA): TGTGCCAGCAGTGCGGGTATGGGCAGCAGGAACTGGTCGGGTGGCTACACCTTC. It codes for CASSAGMGSRNWSGGYTF. The V gene is TRBV28, the J gene TRBJ1-2; no clear D gene. Trimming removed 5 bases at V and 7 bases at J, with 29 bases between. Per germline, CDR1 MDHEN and CDR2 SYDVKM. The CDR3 covers 18 residues.

The chain recombines TRBV15 with TRBJ1-2; D perhaps matches TRBD1 (6 bases). V dropped 3 bases and J dropped 0 bases, with 8 bases sitting between them. The CDR3 is 14 amino acids. CDR1 LNHNV and CDR2 YYDKDF come from the germline V gene (reference sequence). The CDR3 reads CATSRDRANYGYTF. CDR3 nucleotides: TGTGCCACCAGCAGGGACAGAGCTAACTATGGCTACACCTTC.

The chain has TRBV6-6 and TRBJ1-5; weak D call: TRBD1 (5 bases). V lost 2 bases and J lost 5, with 16 bases in between. Germline lookup yields CDR1 MNHNY and CDR2 SVGAGI (reference sequence). The CDR3 contains 16 residues. The chain's CDR3 is CASSYEQGILDQPQHF. The CDR3 nucleotides are TGTGCCAGCAGTTACGAGCAGGGTATTTTGGATCAGCCCCAGCATTTT.

This chain connects TRBV28 to TRBJ1-2, with D possibly being TRBD1 (5 bases). Trimming shortened V by 3 bases and J by 6 bases, and 11 bases separated the two germline ends. CDR1 is MDHEN, CDR2 SYDVKM, per germline. The CDR3 is 13 residues long. CDR3 amino acids: CASSFRAGHGYTF. The CDR3 DNA follows: TGTGCCAGCAGTTTCCGAGCAGGGCATGGCTACACCTTC.

As to this clone: In the same sample, other DNA sequences code for this CDR3. In nucleotides, the CDR3 is TGTGCCAGCTCGCCTAGGACAGCGAACACTGAAGCTTTCTTT. Its translation is CASSPRTANTEAFF. J is TRBJ1-1 and V is TRBV18; D is perhaps TRBD1 (6 bases). The germline V gene encodes CDR1 KGHSH and CDR2 LQKENI. V lost 6 bases, J lost 1 base, and 12 bases lay in between. The CDR3 sequence is 14 residues long.

The V call is TRBV11-2, the J call TRBJ2-3; 9 positions match TRBD2. Germline CDR1 is SGHAT and CDR2 is FQNNGV. V lost 1 base to trimming and J lost 6 bases; unmatched junction nucleotides: 5. The CDR3 sequence is 15 residues long. The CDR3 bases are TGTGCCAGCAGCTTAGGCGGGGGGGCGTTGGATACGCAGTATTTT. Encoded protein: CASSLGGGALDTQYF.

This sequence joins TRBV29-1 and TRBJ2-2; no clear D. Germline-derived CDR1 and CDR2 are SQVTM and ANQGSEA. This CDR3 has 12 residues. Trimming removed 4 bases at V and 4 bases at J, with 7 bases between. CDR3 DNA sequence: TGCAGCGTTGCGGCAGGCACCGGGGAGCTGTTTTTT. It is translated as CSVAAGTGELFF.

CDR3 sequence reads: CASTRQLTSYEQYF. The CDR3 DNA follows: TGTGCCAGCACCCGACAGTTAACATCCTACGAGCAGTACTTC. This chain links TRBV5-6 with TRBJ2-7; D might be TRBD1 (5 bases). Germline CDR1 and CDR2: SGHDT and YYEEEE. Trimming shortened V by 6 bases and J by 1 base, and 14 bases separated the two germline ends. This CDR3 contains 14 residues.

The rearrangement joins TRBV7-3 to TRBJ2-1, with 10 bases aligning to TRBD2. There are 16 residues in the CDR3. The V and J ends lost 5 bases and 8 bases, in that order; junction bases with no gene match: 12. The germline gives CDR1 SGHTA, CDR2 FQGTGA. CDR3 amino acids: CASSPKRLAGVDEQFF. Written as DNA, the CDR3 is TGTGCCAGCAGCCCCAAGCGGCTAGCGGGGGTGGATGAGCAGTTCTTC.

The chain is built from TRBV30 and TRBJ1-4, with TRBD1 matching 9 bases. CDR3 size: 14 residues. Germline CDR1 and CDR2: GTSNPN and SVGIG (reference sequence). V was clipped by 3 bases and J by 7 bases; unmatched bases: 6. The CDR3 spells CAWSAGTGPEKLFF. CDR3 DNA: TGTGCCTGGAGCGCGGGGACAGGGCCTGAAAAACTGTTTTTT.

This chain links TRBV12-3 or TRBV12-4 with TRBJ1-2; tentatively, D is TRBD1 (5 bases). V lost 2 bases and J 5 bases, leaving 9 bases between the germline ends. The CDR3 extends over 13 amino acids. In nucleotides, the CDR3 is TGTGCCAGCAGTTTATTCCGGACATATGGCTACACCTTC. Translated: CASSLFRTYGYTF.

This clone was picked up one time. The V gene is TRBV2, the J gene TRBJ2-7; no definite D call. CDR1 SNHLY and CDR2 FYNNEI come from the germline V gene. The CDR3 totals 11 residues. The germline V and J ends were trimmed by 6 bases and 11 bases, with 14 bases remaining between them. The CDR3 nucleotides read TGTGCCAGCAGGGTAGACTTACTGGAGTACTTC. It is translated as CASRVDLLEYF.

This clone was seen only once. The chain carries TRBV7-3 and TRBJ2-1, with 9 bases aligning to TRBD1. V gave up 5 bases and J gave up 3 bases; unmatched junction bases: 5. Germline V gene lookup returns CDR1 SGHTA and CDR2 FQGTGA. The CDR3 loop spans 15 amino acids. In nucleotides, the CDR3 is TGTGCCAGCAGCCCAGGGACAGGGTACTACAATGAGCAGTTCTTC. Translation: CASSPGTGYYNEQFF.

The rearrangement links TRBV6-6 to TRBJ1-6; no definite D call. CDR3 length: 14 residues. V dropped 8 bases and J dropped 11 bases, with 19 bases sitting between them. CDR1 is MNHNY and CDR2 is SVGAGI in the germline V gene (reference sequence). For the CDR3, the DNA is TGTGCCAGCTCTGATCACACAGAGACCACACCCCTCCACTTT. Translated, it gives CASSDHTETTPLHF.

The genes are TRBV18 and TRBJ2-2; TRBD2 aligns across 8 bases. This CDR3 spans 19 amino acids. Per germline, CDR1 KGHSH and CDR2 LQKENI. With 0 bases clipped from V and 3 bases from J, the junction kept 12 bases outside the gene matches. CDR3 in amino acids: CASSPPNGRLAGYTGELFF. The CDR3, as DNA: TGTGCCAGCTCACCACCGAACGGTCGGCTAGCGGGTTACACCGGGGAGCTGTTTTTT.

The chain links TRBV28 to TRBJ1-2; 9 positions match TRBD1. The length of the CDR3 is 15 residues. Germline V gene lookup returns CDR1 MDHEN and CDR2 SYDVKM. J was trimmed by 6 bases and V by 2 bases; bases with no gene match: 7. In DNA form, the CDR3 reads TGTGCCAGCAGTTTACCTCCGGGACAGGGTAATGGCTACACCTTC. The encoded protein is CASSLPPGQGNGYTF.

V is TRBV13 and J is TRBJ1-2; D is undetermined. This CDR3 comprises 14 residues. Trimming left V 1 base short and J 2 bases short, with 8 bases between. CDR1 and CDR2 from the germline V gene are PRHDT and FYEKMQ (reference sequence). In DNA, the CDR3 is TGTGCCAGCAGCTTAGATCCAGTAAACTATGGCTACACCTTC. Its protein is CASSLDPVNYGYTF.

The J gene is TRBJ2-5, the V gene TRBV28, with 7 positions matching TRBD1. This CDR3 is 16 amino acids long. Germline assignment: CDR1 MDHEN and CDR2 SYDVKM. V gave up 4 bases and J gave up 0 bases; unmatched junction bases: 8. CDR3 residues: CASSSPGQRYQETQYF. The CDR3, as DNA: TGTGCCAGCAGTTCCCCGGGACAGCGGTACCAAGAGACCCAGTACTTC.

The CDR3 nucleotides are TGTGCCAGTAGTCCAGGGCGACAGCCCCAGCATTTT. Translating gives CASSPGRQPQHF. The chain recombines TRBV19 with TRBJ1-5, with D possibly matching TRBD1 (5 bases). This CDR3 has 12 residues. V was cut by 5 bases and J by 7 bases, with 9 bases left in between. From germline, CDR1 is LNHDA and CDR2 SQIVND (reference sequence).

Here the CDR3 reads CASSLFGGNEQFF. CDR3 nucleotide sequence: TGTGCCAGCAGCTTATTCGGAGGGAATGAGCAGTTCTTC. This sequence joins TRBV7-3 and TRBJ2-1, with a weak D call TRBD2 (6 bases). The CDR3 sequence is 13 residues long. The germline gives CDR1 SGHTA, CDR2 FQGTGA. With 2 bases removed from V and 7 bases from J, the gap between germline ends came to 9 bases.

This rearrangement joins TRBV19 to TRBJ1-6; 9 positions agree with TRBD1. Unmatched junction bases numbered 6, after V lost 7 bases and J lost 5 bases. Germline V gene sequence: CDR1 LNHDA, CDR2 SQIVND (reference sequence). The CDR3 extends over 15 amino acids. The CDR3 DNA reads as TGTGCCAGTACCAGACGGACAGGGGATAATTCACCCCTCCACTTT. It yields the protein CASTRRTGDNSPLHF.